This T cell receptor beta chain derives from a study of cytomegalovirus exposure and HLA in healthy donors. Whole-study results and caveats: Segments of the TCR beta V type were, in most cases, productive about 87% or about 30% of the time in an earlier analysis. Donors belonging to an Asian-associated ancestry cluster reportedly showed fewer N-insertions in productive TCRs than the approximately 690-donor mean, according to what a later analysis found.

CDR1 SGHTS and CDR2 YDEGEE come from the germline V gene. The CDR3 runs 15 residues. V shed 4 bases and J shed 6 bases, with 20 bases lying between them. Remarks on this clone: The antigen remains undetermined.

60 Vbeta and 13 Jbeta primers were used in PCR. Data came from immunoSEQ multiplex PCR; TCRdb stores just in-frame clones and leaves some out. The sample has about 140,000 clones; more than 70% are singletons. Material for sequencing was PBMCs. This clonotype was sampled from a male donor in good health and CMV-seronegative. The chain carries TRBV5-8 and TRBJ2-7; TRBD1 is a possible D gene (5 bases). The CDR3 region is CASSDTTGSLGEQYF. The CDR3 bases are TGTGCCAGCAGCGACACCACAGGTTCTCTCGGCGAGCAGTACTTC.